This entry features one T cell receptor (beta chain) sequence. The antigen is not known. Profiled with immunoSEQ multiplex PCR; TCRdb holds only in-frame clones, not every one. Found here are 55,000 to 75,000 clones, roughly 82% of them singletons; the top ten hold roughly 11%. The data originate from a study of OX40 agonist ivuxolimab in advanced cancers. Looking at the study overall: An agonistic human IgG2 monoclonal antibody against OX40 (CD134) was given. Participants, 65% to 85% male, averaged 60 years of age, ranging from about 23 to 79.

Study-level findings and limits: Circulating CD4+ and CD8+ T cells showed clonal expansion by week 6 at 0.1 to 3.0 mg/kg. Averaged across samples, CD8+ T cells carried more expanded clones than CD4+ did.

Deletions cut 0 bases from V and 3 bases from J, with 12 bases between. The CDR3 runs 16 residues. Germline V lookup: CDR1 LGHNA, CDR2 YNFKEQ. The sample was CD4+ or CD8+ T cells sorted from blood, taken in a trial of the OX40 agonist ivuxolimab. This rearrangement joins TRBV4-2 to TRBJ1-5; tentatively, D is TRBD1 (5 bases). The clonotype originates from an adult with an advanced solid tumor such as melanoma, head and neck, liver or kidney cancer. CDR3 coding DNA: TGTGCCAGCAGCCAAGACCCGGGGGGAGACAATCAGCCCCAGCATTTT. Protein: CASSQDPGGDNQPQHF.